These T cell receptor beta chains were read from a single sample in a study of vaccination and CD4 T cells after COVID-19. TCRdb reprocessed the PCR reads with MiXCR, giving one entry per CDR3 protein. The table shows some 14,000 distinct CDR3 sequences, with roughly 50% occurring only once. These receptors have no identified antigens. Sequences were derived from CD4+ T cells from blood, cultured in vitro, sampled before SARS-CoV-2 vaccination. The receptors were gathered from a human donor who had recovered from COVID-19. Both conserved end residues are part of each CDR3. Fields, in order: D gene, J gene, clone size, V gene, CDR3 protein, CDR3 DNA. D genes are given only for firm matches. The size of a clone is reported for some rows only, either as once, few or many, or as a class for expanded clones.

D: NA; J: TRBJ1-5; size: NA; V: TRBV15; CDR3: CATSRGQTSNQPQHF; DNA: TGTGCCACCAGCAGAGGTCAGACTAGCAATCAGCCCCAGCATTTT
D: NA; J: TRBJ1-5; size: few; V: TRBV6-1; CDR3: CASSVHRVGGNQPQHF; DNA: TGTGCCAGCAGTGTCCACAGGGTGGGTGGCAATCAGCCCCAGCATTTT
D: NA; J: TRBJ2-1; size: NA; V: TRBV2; CDR3: CASSAGISYNEQFF; DNA: TGTGCCAGCAGTGCCGGGATCTCCTACAATGAGCAGTTCTTC
D: TRBD1; J: TRBJ2-2; size: few; V: TRBV6-4; CDR3: CASSDGTDSGELFF; DNA: TGTGCCAGCAGTGATGGGACAGACAGCGGGGAGCTGTTTTTT
D: TRBD1; J: TRBJ2-3; size: NA; V: TRBV24-1; CDR3: CATSSAGGFGTDTQYF; DNA: TGTGCCACCAGTTCAGCAGGGGGCTTTGGCACAGATACGCAGTATTTT
D: NA; J: TRBJ1-1; size: few; V: TRBV24-1; CDR3: CATSDTRTAEAFF; DNA: TGTGCCACCAGTGATACTAGGACAGCTGAAGCTTTCTTT
D: TRBD2; J: TRBJ2-2; size: few; V: TRBV7-3; CDR3: CASSPGLVPGELFF; DNA: TGTGCCAGCAGCCCTGGACTAGTCCCCGGGGAGCTGTTTTTT
D: NA; J: TRBJ1-2; size: NA; V: TRBV14; CDR3: CASSQGTPTTGYTF; DNA: TGTGCCAGCAGCCAGGGGACTCCTACCACTGGCTACACCTTC
D: NA; J: TRBJ1-5; size: NA; V: TRBV5-5; CDR3: CASSSAQGLVSSNQPQHF; DNA: TGTGCCAGCTCTTCCGCCCAGGGCTTGGTTTCTAGCAATCAGCCCCAGCATTTT
D: NA; J: TRBJ2-7; size: NA; V: TRBV7-2; CDR3: CASSLEGSSGYEQYF; DNA: TGTGCCAGCAGCTTAGAGGGCAGCTCCGGCTACGAGCAGTACTTC
D: TRBD1; J: TRBJ1-2; size: NA; V: TRBV28; CDR3: CASSPGGTANYGYTF; DNA: TGTGCCAGCAGTCCCGGCGGGACAGCTAACTATGGCTACACCTTC
D: NA; J: TRBJ1-1; size: few; V: TRBV7-3; CDR3: CASSLNQGREAFF; DNA: TGTGCCAGCAGCTTAAATCAGGGCAGGGAAGCTTTCTTT
D: TRBD1; J: TRBJ1-5; size: NA; V: TRBV6-1; CDR3: CASRTTGTDSNQPQHF; DNA: TGTGCCAGCAGAACAACCGGGACAGATAGCAATCAGCCCCAGCATTTT
D: TRBD1; J: TRBJ1-2; size: NA; V: TRBV27; CDR3: CASSPRRGRNTYGYTF; DNA: TGTGCCAGCAGTCCTCGGAGGGGGCGTAATACCTATGGCTACACCTTC
D: TRBD2; J: TRBJ2-2; size: NA; V: TRBV29-1; CDR3: CSAALAGDGELFF; DNA: TGCAGCGCCGCACTAGCGGGAGACGGGGAGCTGTTTTTT
D: NA; J: TRBJ1-6; size: NA; V: TRBV23-1; CDR3: CASSQNIRGSSNSPLHF; DNA: TGCGCCAGCAGTCAGAATATTAGGGGATCGTCTAATTCACCCCTCCACTTT
D: NA; J: TRBJ2-7; size: NA; V: TRBV10-3; CDR3: CAISAAGSHEQYF; DNA: TGTGCCATCAGTGCCGCAGGGAGCCACGAGCAGTACTTC
D: NA; J: TRBJ1-6; size: NA; V: TRBV20-1; CDR3: CSASGSPGSRSIGSPLHF; DNA: TGCAGTGCTAGTGGAAGCCCGGGGTCCAGGTCGATTGGGTCACCCCTCCACTTT
D: TRBD1; J: TRBJ2-5; size: NA; V: TRBV19; CDR3: CASSTIGRTGGEETQYF; DNA: TGTGCCAGTAGTACGATCGGCCGAACAGGGGGAGAAGAGACCCAGTACTTC
D: TRBD2; J: TRBJ2-2; size: NA; V: TRBV6-5; CDR3: CASSYSGGRGTGELFF; DNA: TGTGCCAGCAGTTACTCGGGAGGGAGAGGCACCGGGGAGCTGTTTTTT
D: NA; J: TRBJ2-2; size: once; V: TRBV20-1; CDR3: CSARDALLNTGELFF; DNA: TGCAGTGCTAGAGATGCTCTACTGAACACCGGGGAGCTGTTTTTT
D: TRBD2; J: TRBJ2-3; size: NA; V: TRBV20-1; CDR3: CSAERGRLKLAGGPDTQYF; DNA: TGCAGTGCTGAACGGGGCCGATTAAAATTAGCGGGAGGGCCGGATACGCAGTATTTT
D: NA; J: TRBJ2-7; size: NA; V: TRBV19; CDR3: CASSMGRGPYEQYF; DNA: TGTGCCAGTAGTATGGGACGGGGCCCCTACGAGCAGTACTTC
D: NA; J: TRBJ1-3; size: few; V: TRBV28; CDR3: CALSGASSGNTIYF; DNA: TGTGCCCTGTCAGGGGCGAGCTCTGGAAACACCATATATTTT
D: TRBD2; J: TRBJ2-1; size: NA; V: TRBV6-1; CDR3: CASSRTSREQFF; DNA: TGTGCCAGCAGCCGGACTAGTCGGGAGCAGTTCTTC
D: NA; J: TRBJ2-1; size: NA; V: TRBV6-1; CDR3: CASKGDTASSSYNEQFF; DNA: TGTGCCAGCAAGGGAGATACGGCTTCGAGCTCCTACAATGAGCAGTTCTTC
D: NA; J: TRBJ2-5; size: few; V: TRBV7-9; CDR3: CASSPFSDIPYQETQYF; DNA: TGTGCCAGCAGCCCGTTTAGTGATATCCCATACCAAGAGACCCAGTACTTC
D: NA; J: TRBJ2-5; size: NA; V: TRBV11-3; CDR3: CASSLGTALQETQYF; DNA: TGTGCCAGCAGCTTAGGCACCGCCCTACAAGAGACCCAGTACTTC
D: TRBD2; J: TRBJ2-3; size: few; V: TRBV28; CDR3: CASSFYGTSGTDTQYF; DNA: TGTGCCAGCAGTTTTTATGGGACTAGCGGCACAGATACGCAGTATTTT
D: NA; J: TRBJ1-5; size: medium-sized; V: TRBV11-3; CDR3: CASSLTTGHGNQPQHF; DNA: TGTGCCAGCAGCTTAACCACAGGGCATGGCAATCAGCCCCAGCATTTT
D: NA; J: TRBJ2-7; size: few; V: TRBV20-1; CDR3: CSAPAAKTGYEQYF; DNA: TGCAGTGCCCCCGCTGCAAAAACGGGCTACGAGCAGTACTTC
D: NA; J: TRBJ2-5; size: NA; V: TRBV7-9; CDR3: CASRAPFQETQYF; DNA: TGTGCCAGCAGAGCACCCTTCCAAGAGACCCAGTACTTC
D: TRBD2; J: TRBJ2-5; size: NA; V: TRBV20-1; CDR3: CSAQTSAEETQYF; DNA: TGCAGTGCTCAGACTAGCGCTGAGGAGACCCAGTACTTC
D: TRBD2; J: TRBJ2-1; size: once; V: TRBV11-2; CDR3: CASSSLAGGPVNEQFF; DNA: TGTGCCAGCAGCTCTTTAGCGGGAGGGCCGGTCAATGAGCAGTTCTTC
D: NA; J: TRBJ1-1; size: NA; V: TRBV7-2; CDR3: CASSPQGNQNTEAFF; DNA: TGTGCCAGCAGCCCCCAGGGCAACCAGAACACTGAAGCTTTCTTT
D: TRBD1; J: TRBJ1-2; size: NA; V: TRBV10-3; CDR3: CANAQSGGYYGYTF; DNA: TGTGCCAACGCACAATCAGGGGGCTACTATGGCTACACCTTC
D: NA; J: TRBJ1-5; size: NA; V: TRBV6-1; CDR3: CASSPLVASNQPQHF; DNA: TGTGCCAGCAGTCCCCTTGTGGCTAGCAATCAGCCCCAGCATTTT
D: NA; J: TRBJ1-2; size: NA; V: TRBV23-1; CDR3: CASILGGDGYTF; DNA: TGCGCCAGCATCCTGGGAGGGGATGGCTACACCTTC
D: TRBD1; J: TRBJ2-5; size: few; V: TRBV20-1; CDR3: CSARGVGTGTQETQYF; DNA: TGCAGTGCTAGAGGGGTCGGGACAGGGACTCAAGAGACCCAGTACTTC
D: NA; J: TRBJ2-1; size: NA; V: TRBV7-9; CDR3: CASSLVSGPYNEQFF; DNA: TGTGCCAGCAGCTTAGTTAGCGGACCCTACAATGAGCAGTTCTTC
D: NA; J: TRBJ2-3; size: NA; V: TRBV18; CDR3: CASSLTGNTDTQYF; DNA: TGTGCCAGCTCACTCACAGGGAACACAGATACGCAGTATTTT
D: TRBD2; J: TRBJ2-5; size: few; V: TRBV7-9; CDR3: CASSLAASGSQETQYF; DNA: TGTGCCAGCAGCTTAGCGGCTAGCGGCTCCCAAGAGACCCAGTACTTC
D: NA; J: TRBJ2-7; size: NA; V: TRBV7-7; CDR3: CASSMVGQLSYEQYF; DNA: TGTGCCAGCAGTATGGTTGGGCAGCTGAGCTACGAGCAGTACTTC
D: TRBD2; J: TRBJ2-2; size: NA; V: TRBV20-1; CDR3: CSASPVAGDVDTGELFF; DNA: TGCAGTGCTAGTCCGGTAGCGGGAGATGTGGACACCGGGGAGCTGTTTTTT
D: TRBD2; J: TRBJ2-3; size: NA; V: TRBV6-2/TRBV6-3; CDR3: CASSYGSGSRDTQYF; DNA: TGTGCCAGCAGTTACGGTAGCGGGAGCCGAGATACGCAGTATTTT
D: NA; J: TRBJ2-6; size: NA; V: TRBV15; CDR3: CATSGADSYGAGANVLTF; DNA: TGTGCCACCAGCGGCGCGGACAGTTATGGAGCTGGGGCCAACGTCCTGACTTTC
D: NA; J: TRBJ2-3; size: NA; V: TRBV10-3; CDR3: CAISEGALAADTQYF; DNA: TGTGCCATCAGTGAGGGGGCCCTAGCCGCAGATACGCAGTATTTT
D: NA; J: TRBJ2-1; size: once; V: TRBV20-1; CDR3: CSARDPLTGVGDEQFF; DNA: TGCAGTGCTAGAGACCCCCTAACGGGAGTTGGCGATGAGCAGTTCTTC
D: NA; J: TRBJ2-7; size: NA; V: TRBV11-1; CDR3: CASSLALVDGEQYF; DNA: TGTGCCAGCAGCTTAGCTCTAGTCGACGGCGAGCAGTACTTC
D: NA; J: TRBJ1-5; size: NA; V: TRBV11-1; CDR3: CASSRQADQPQHF; DNA: TGTGCCAGCAGCCGACAGGCCGATCAGCCCCAGCATTTT
D: NA; J: TRBJ2-2; size: NA; V: TRBV6-5; CDR3: CASSYGAENTGELFF; DNA: TGTGCCAGCAGTTATGGGGCGGAGAACACCGGGGAGCTGTTTTTT
D: NA; J: TRBJ1-5; size: NA; V: TRBV6-2/TRBV6-3; CDR3: CASNPRDNQPQHF; DNA: TGTGCCAGCAATCCCAGGGACAATCAGCCCCAGCATTTT
D: NA; J: TRBJ2-7; size: NA; V: TRBV5-1; CDR3: CASSWDFSYEQYF; DNA: TGCGCCAGCAGCTGGGACTTCTCCTACGAGCAGTACTTC
D: NA; J: TRBJ2-5; size: once; V: TRBV19; CDR3: CASSIGRRVETQYF; DNA: TGTGCCAGTAGTATTGGTAGGCGGGTCGAGACCCAGTACTTC